This T cell receptor (beta chain) was documented in a study of blood T cell repertoires in COVID-19. Background on the study: There were acute and convalescent COVID-19 samples, and they came from the United States, Italy and Spain. In each case, the material was cDNA or gDNA derived from T cells, B-cell-depleted T cells, or PBMCs.

The CDR3 loop spans 14 amino acids. In germline, CDR1 is MNHEY, CDR2 SVGAGI. V lost 10 bases, J lost 7 bases, and 12 bases stayed unmatched. Original data processing: Nucleated cell counts were estimated from reference gene primer amplification. Clones were sequenced by immunoSEQ multiplex PCR, and TCRdb holds only the in-frame ones, with some missing. V, J and clone size derive from that table, while D and trimming were established from the DNA sequence. The sample lists 17,000 or so clones; 78% were seen once. Sequencing used peripheral blood. This receptor was identified in a man aged 55 to 70 with active or convalescent COVID-19. The chain links TRBV6-5 to TRBJ2-1; 8 nucleotides line up with TRBD2. The CDR3 sequence is CATTSGAQTNEQFF. CDR3 in DNA: TGTGCCACCACTAGCGGAGCCCAAACAAATGAGCAGTTCTTC.